This TCR beta chain was recovered during a study of T cell clonality in common variable immunodeficiency. Study results and limitations: CVID subjects shared fewer TCRbeta clones than healthy controls did. What drives increased CVID clonality needs T cell subpopulation sequencing. Reportedly, TCR beta sequences from common variable immunodeficiency showed fewer deletions and N-nucleotide insertions.

Germline values: CDR1 MDHEN, CDR2 SYDVKM. This CDR3 is 15 amino acids long. The trim removed 5 bases at V and 1 base at J, leaving 5 bases unmatched. Both groups were predominantly of Caucasian heritage. All CVID subjects were on immunoglobulin replacement for at least one year. Repertoires were generated with immunoSEQ multiplex PCR, while TCRdb's copy carries only in-frame clones and drops some. This table holds more than 20,000 clones with no singletons; the top ten claim around 2%. In this sample, this clone turned up many times. Antigen specificity is unknown. The read falls 3 residues short of the CDR3 end, and the missing part is taken from the germline J gene.

This receptor was taken from a human donor with common variable immunodeficiency. The J gene is TRBJ2-5, the V gene TRBV28; 9 bases align to TRBD1. The material sequenced was peripheral blood mononuclear cells. The CDR3 spells CASSRGQGSQETQYF. CDR3 DNA (partial): TGTGCCAGCAGTCGCGGACAGGGGTCCCAAGAGACC.